This T cell receptor beta chain was recovered during a study of cytomegalovirus exposure and HLA in healthy donors. As for this clone: Its specificity is not known.

Participants comprised healthy donors of bone marrow. The PCR used 60 Vbeta and 13 Jbeta primers. The data were produced by immunoSEQ multiplex PCR, yet TCRdb's version contains in-frame clones alone and is incomplete. Of more than 100,000 clones in the sample, over 70% were seen once. V was trimmed by 6 bases and J by 4 bases, leaving 13 bases between them. CDR1 and CDR2 (germline): MNHNY, SVGAGI (reference sequence). The CDR3 is made up of 14 amino acids. Study-wide results and limits: Certain indistinguishable V segments, among them TRBV6-2 and TRBV6-3, were excluded. In a later analysis, TCR association rates varied by HLA locus: DRB1 most, HLA-C fewest.

Sequenced input: PBMCs. This chain connects TRBV6-6 to TRBJ1-5; tentative D call: TRBD1 (5 bases). This TCR was sampled from a woman aged 18-29 years in good health and CMV-seronegative. This chain's CDR3 is CASSREAPNQPQHF. The CDR3 bases are TGTGCCAGCAGCAGGGAAGCCCCAAATCAGCCCCAGCATTTT.